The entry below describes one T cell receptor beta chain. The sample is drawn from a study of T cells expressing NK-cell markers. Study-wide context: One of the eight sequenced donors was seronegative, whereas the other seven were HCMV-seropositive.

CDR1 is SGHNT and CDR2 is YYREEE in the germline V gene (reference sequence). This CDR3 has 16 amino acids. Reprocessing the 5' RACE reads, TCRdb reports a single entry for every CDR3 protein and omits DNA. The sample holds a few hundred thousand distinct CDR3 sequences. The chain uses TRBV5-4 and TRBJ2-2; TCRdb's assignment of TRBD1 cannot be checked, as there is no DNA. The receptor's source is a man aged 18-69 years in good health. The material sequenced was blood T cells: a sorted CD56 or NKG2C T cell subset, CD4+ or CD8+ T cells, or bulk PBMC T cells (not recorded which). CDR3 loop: CASSLAGTGMTGELFF.